These 16 T cell receptor beta chains were sequenced from one sample in a study of human T cells and chemical hapten exposure (dated by TCRdb to 2020 to 2022). The time point label on this specimen signifies: healthy volunteer bleed at 2 weeks. Total RNA was extracted from unfractionated whole blood that had been collected in Tempus Blood RNA tubes. Library creation used RACE. Sequenced using a NextSeq 500. The public reads were run again by TCRdb, first through fastp at Q25 and then through MiXCR, and only productive beta chains were kept. Duplicate CDR3 protein sequences are folded into a single record with the most common DNA and genes. The sample table shows 80,000 to 100,000 distinct CDR3 sequences, and 8.5% to 9% are seen once. Clones ranked in the top ten supply 2.5% to 3.5% of the sample. The sample comprised whole blood. The receptors here all came from a female donor in good health. Some clones in this sample may be carry-over from other donors' samples.

The table lists this clonotype with a few counts. The CDR3 loop reads CASSLVAGGRYEQYF. Here the CDR3 DNA reads TGTGCCAGCAGCTTAGTGGCGGGAGGAAGGTACGAGCAGTACTTC. This chain joins TRBV7-2 and TRBJ2-7; 8 bases are a match to TRBD2. Unmatched junction bases numbered 6, after V lost 1 base and J lost 4 bases. The CDR3 runs to 15 residues. The germline gives CDR1 SGHTA, CDR2 FQGNSA.

This clonotype was detected many times. In DNA, the CDR3 is TGTGCCAGCAGCAAAGTGGGACAGGGTGGAAGGGAGCAGTACTTC. Protein sequence: CASSKVGQGGREQYF. V gene TRBV21-1 combines with J gene TRBJ2-7; the listed D gene, TRBD1, was not tested against the DNA. TRBV21-1 is described as a pseudogene. The CDR3 is 15 residues long.

The gene calls are TRBV5-1 and TRBJ1-6; D gene ambiguous. Germline CDR1 is SGHRS and CDR2 is YFSETQ. V was cut by 2 bases and J by 5 bases, with 14 bases left in between. The CDR3 spans 16 residues. The CDR3 region has the DNA TGCGCCAGCAGCTTCGGAACCGGACGGGATAATTCACCCCTCCACTTT. The encoded protein is CASSFGTGRDNSPLHF.

In its sample, this clonotype was seen many times. The chain carries TRBV7-6 and TRBJ2-3; a possible D gene is TRBD2 (6 bases). The CDR3 consists of 17 residues. Between the trimmed V and J ends, which lost 1 base and 2 bases, there was a span of 16 bases. Per the germline V gene, CDR1 is SGHVS and CDR2 is FNYEAQ. The CDR3 bases are TGTGCCAGCAGCTTAGGGCCGCCTAGCGAATACACAGATACGCAGTATTTT. It encodes CASSLGPPSEYTDTQYF.

This clonotype was seen at least ten times. This rearrangement joins TRBV11-3 to TRBJ2-7; no clear D gene. CDR3 size: 12 residues. Trimming took 4 bases from V and 7 from J, leaving 11 bases between them. Per the germline V gene, CDR1 is SGHNT and CDR2 is YENEEA. Here the CDR3 reads CASSSGRREQYF. CDR3 nucleotides: TGTGCCAGCAGCTCCGGACGGCGGGAGCAGTACTTC.

This clonotype was counted only a few times. The V gene is TRBV7-9, the J gene TRBJ2-3; no definite D call. In germline, CDR1 is SEHNR, CDR2 FQNEAQ (reference sequence). V was shortened by 5 bases and J by 3 bases, with 15 bases between the two germline ends. The CDR3 consists of 15 residues. The CDR3 DNA sequence: TGTGCCAGCAGCCCGCCATCGATGGGTACAGATACGCAGTATTTT. Translation: CASSPPSMGTDTQYF.

This clonotype came up many times. The rearrangement joins TRBV6-6 to TRBJ2-1, with 11 bases aligning to TRBD2. The CDR3 has 15 amino acids. The V gene's germline CDR1 is MNHNY and CDR2 SVGAGI (reference sequence). Losses at the gene ends were 6 bases for V and 4 bases for J; bases not matched to a gene: 5. CDR3 nucleotide sequence: TGTGCCAGCAGCCCGGGACTAGCGGAGTACAATGAGCAGTTCTTC. As protein: CASSPGLAEYNEQFF.

The sample holds many counts of this clonotype. The chain carries TRBV27 and TRBJ2-7; 10 nucleotides agree with TRBD1. Germline V gives CDR1 MNHEY, CDR2 SMNVEV (reference sequence). The CDR3 contains 15 residues. V was pared by 3 bases and J by 7 bases, with 9 bases of the junction left unmatched. The DNA of the CDR3 is TGTGCCAGCAGTTTTTCGGGGACAGGGGTGCGGGAGCAGTACTTC. Its protein is CASSFSGTGVREQYF.

This clonotype was counted a few times. The gene calls are TRBV7-8 and TRBJ1-1; tentatively, D is TRBD1 (5 bases). The CDR3 is 16 residues long. From germline, CDR1 is SGHVS and CDR2 FQNEAQ. Trimming stripped 2 bases from V and 0 bases from J, with 13 bases between. Here the CDR3 DNA reads TGTGCCAGCAGCTTAAGCGGGGGTCGGATGAACACTGAAGCTTTCTTT. This encodes CASSLSGGRMNTEAFF.

The CDR3 DNA is TGTGCCAGCAGCCCCACCGGGACTAGCGGACCCTACGAGCAGTACTTC. Its translation is CASSPTGTSGPYEQYF. The V gene is TRBV7-2, the J gene TRBJ2-7, with TRBD2 matching over 11 bases. The CDR3 consists of 16 residues. From germline, CDR1 is SGHTA and CDR2 FQGNSA. The junction had 8 bases not matched to a gene; V was cut back by 5 bases and J by 2 bases.

This clonotype was observed a few times. The V gene is TRBV4-3, the J gene TRBJ2-3; perhaps D is TRBD1 or TRBD2 (6 bases each). The CDR3 length is 16 residues. Germline assignment: CDR1 LGHNA and CDR2 YSLEER. V lost 0 bases and J lost 4, with 14 bases in between. The CDR3 nucleotides read TGCGCCAGCAGCCAAGATAAGGGGGGAATGCCAGATACGCAGTATTTT. It translates to CASSQDKGGMPDTQYF.

This clonotype was counted ten times or more. This chain connects TRBV28 to TRBJ1-3, with D unclear. This CDR3 has 14 residues. The V gene's germline CDR1 is MDHEN and CDR2 SYDVKM. Trimming removed 2 bases from V and 2 bases from J, with 7 bases in between. The CDR3 coding sequence is TGTGCCAGCAGTTTAAAGCAGCCTGGAAACACCATATATTTT. This encodes CASSLKQPGNTIYF.

This clonotype was counted a few times. The chain's CDR3 is CASSHFDGRPGQGPTEAFF. CDR3 in DNA: TGCGCCAGCAGCCATTTTGATGGAAGACCGGGACAGGGACCCACTGAAGCTTTCTTT. V and J are TRBV4-3 and TRBJ1-1; 9 nucleotides agree with TRBD1. CDR3 size: 19 residues. V trimming: 3 bases; J trimming: 4 bases; junction bases outside the gene matches: 18. Germline-derived CDR1 and CDR2 are LGHNA and YSLEER.

The sample holds many counts of this clonotype. This rearrangement joins TRBV29-1 to TRBJ2-5, with TRBD2 as a possible D gene (6 bases). The CDR3 has 15 amino acids. The V gene lost 0 bases and the J gene lost 4 bases, with 15 bases spanning the gap. From germline, CDR1 is SQVTM and CDR2 ANQGSEA. DNA for the CDR3: TGCAGCGTTGAAGACCCCTCGGGAGTCGGAGAGACCCAGTACTTC. The encoded protein is CSVEDPSGVGETQYF.

The chain uses TRBV2 and TRBJ2-7, with a possible D match to TRBD2 (5 bases). Looked up from germline, CDR1 is SNHLY and CDR2 is FYNNEI. CDR3 length: 16 amino acids. Trimming pared 4 bases from V and 0 bases from J, leaving 16 bases between. DNA of the CDR3: TGTGCCAGCAGTGGTGTTCGAGGGTCAGCCTCCTACGAGCAGTACTTC. Amino acids: CASSGVRGSASYEQYF. Using reference TRBV2 and TRBJ2-7 for the parts outside the CDR3, the full variable domain is EPEVTQTPSHQVTQMGQEVILRCVPISNHLYFYWYRQILGQKVEFLVSFYNNEISEKSEIFDDQFSVERPDGSNFTLKIRSTKLEDSAMYFCASSGVRGSASYEQYFGPGTRLTVT.

There are a few counts of this clonotype. The chain couples TRBV6-6 to TRBJ2-7, with D possibly being TRBD1 (6 bases). Germline V gives CDR1 MNHNY, CDR2 SVGAGI (reference sequence). The length of the CDR3 is 13 residues. With 7 bases removed from V and 3 bases from J, the gap between germline ends came to 13 bases. For the CDR3, the DNA is TGTGCCAGCACCAGGACAGATGACTACGAGCAGTACTTC. It is translated as CASTRTDDYEQYF.